This entry concerns a single T cell receptor (beta chain). Its antigen is still unknown. No base qualities exist here, and no much larger clone lies one base off it. The CDR3 regions of human TCRbeta chains were subjected to immunosequencing. Processing in the source paper ran as follows. Repertoire TCRs were matched against a reference library of SARS-CoV-2-specific TCRs generated with the MIRA antigen-specificity platform. Breadth meant the fraction of unique TCRs that were SARS-CoV-2-associated, whereas depth meant the fraction of total T cells that were SARS-CoV-2-associated. Using the MIRA data, every spike-specific TCR was mapped to the spike region that the TCR reacted to and assigned to either a CD4 or a CD8 class. Log10-transformed breadth and depth values were compared by one-way ANOVA with Sidak's multiple comparisons tests. TCRdb took this table from immuneACCESS and kept in-frame rearrangements with V and J called. Such tables lack part of the clones; where checked against another copy, unresolved V genes explain under half of the gap, and the rest is unexplained. The V and J calls and clone size are taken from that table; D and trimming were inferred from the DNA. The sample yields about 96,000 clones; about nine tenths were counted once. The ten largest clones add up to roughly 1.7% of the sample.

This sample's time point label indicates: baseline before first vaccination. Samples from vaccinated people were obtained from the UK trials COV001 and COV002, which included a single-blind randomized controlled phase 2/3 trial of AZD1222 (ChAdOx1 nCoV-19) in healthy adults. For TCRbeta chain sequencing, PBMC samples from trial participants were taken at day 0 and at day 28 after the second dose. These data originate in a study of T cell responses to AZD1222 COVID-19 vaccine (dated by TCRdb to 2020 to 2022). Looking at the study overall: AZD1222 recipients with second doses at about 4 weeks or about 12 weeks were pooled, because spike-specific TCR depth and breadth did not differ between schedules. Enrollment into the trials was organized by age into subgroups of 18-55, 56-69 and 70-plus years, and those subgroups contained roughly 140, 27 and 60 TCR-sequenced participants, respectively. A total of more than 230 trial participants underwent TCR sequencing, of whom roughly 210 had received two doses of AZD1222 and about 25 had received two doses of the MenACWY control vaccine.

Findings and caveats that apply to the study as a whole: The 56-69-year group was small, and its depth increase did not reach significance, likely because of low power. The vaccine-associated CD4 TCRs covered the entire spike protein, and the dominant responses fell in regions 160-218 and 743-854. Nearly half of unique spike-specific TCRs reportedly recognized epitopes outside regions mutated in the B.1.351 and B.1.1.7 variants. Participants were mostly white British and included more females than males, and it was suggested by the authors that clonal diversity may have been underestimated. After two AZD1222 doses, both the breadth and the depth of spike-specific TCRs were significantly higher than at day 0 and than in MenACWY recipients. Because no samples from the day 14 peak response were available, repertoires could be characterized only after the peak T cell response. Only five to seven AZD1222 recipients were SARS-CoV-2 seropositive at baseline, limiting conclusions about previously exposed vaccinees.

The CDR3 holds 13 amino acids from the cysteine to the phenylalanine. The only DNA kept is the CDR3, 39 bases in frame from the first base. V was cut back by 2 bases and J by 4 bases, leaving a gap of 9 bases between them. CDR1 and CDR2 are drawn from the germline V gene (reference sequence): MNHEY, SMNVEV. In this chain, TRBV27 is recombined with TRBJ2-7, with the D segment identity uncertain. The sequence was obtained from an adult in good health. This sample comprised peripheral blood, obtained on day 0 of AZD1222 vaccination. The DNA sequence is given as TGTGCCAGCAGTTTAGATTCCCGTTACGAGCAGTACTTC. Protein translation: CASSLDSRYEQYF.